These 7 T cell receptor beta chains share one sample of origin, sequenced in a study of T cells in Graves' hyperthyroidism and ophthalmopathy. Amplification of TCR beta CDR3 regions used RNA as the template. A set of HTBI primers served as the primers for a first-round RT-PCR of the TCR CDR3. TCRdb ran MiXCR on the multiplex PCR reads and lists one entry per CDR3 protein. The table records some 180,000 distinct CDR3 sequences, about a sixth of them present only once. The source material was blood. All receptors derive from a woman between 50 and 59 years old with Graves' hyperthyroidism.

This chain uses TRBV6-1 with TRBJ2-2; 10 bases match TRBD1. After removal of 8 bases from V and 7 bases from J, the junction contained 10 bases not matched to a gene. The CDR3 sequence is 15 residues long. Germline lookup yields CDR1 MNHNS and CDR2 SASEGT. In DNA, the CDR3 is TGTGCCAGCCTCGGCGACAGGGGGCGCGGCGGGGAGCTGTTTTTT. Translating gives CASLGDRGRGGELFF.

This chain uses TRBV19 with TRBJ2-1; 10 bases match TRBD2. The CDR3 runs 16 residues. The ends lost 5 bases at V and 2 bases at J; junction bases unmatched: 6. Germline values: CDR1 LNHDA, CDR2 SQIVND (reference sequence). The CDR3 is CASSERLAGAYNEQFF. The CDR3, as DNA: TGTGCCAGTAGTGAGAGACTAGCGGGTGCCTACAATGAGCAGTTCTTC.

V is TRBV7-9 and J is TRBJ2-4; 13 bases agree with TRBD2. Unmatched junction bases numbered 12, after V lost 5 bases and J lost 8 bases. This CDR3 has 17 amino acids. Per the germline V gene, CDR1 is SEHNR and CDR2 is FQNEAQ (reference sequence). This chain's CDR3 is CASSQELAGGPGDIQYF. The CDR3 nucleotides are TGTGCCAGCAGCCAAGAACTAGCGGGAGGGCCGGGTGACATTCAGTACTTC. Complete variable domain (other parts from reference TRBV7-9 and TRBJ2-4): DTGVSQNPRHKITKRGQNVTFRCDPISEHNRLYWYRQTLGQGPEFLTYFQNEAQLEKSRLLSDRFSAERPKGSFSTLEIQRTEQGDSAMYLCASSQELAGGPGDIQYFGAGTRLSVL.

This clonotype appeared many times. The chain is built from TRBV12-3 or TRBV12-4 and TRBJ1-5; perhaps TRBD1 as D (5 bases). The CDR3 covers 16 residues. Between the trimmed V and J ends, which lost 4 bases and 5 bases, there was a span of 18 bases. The CDR3 DNA is TGTGCCAGCAGTTCTCTATCTTGGGGGGGTTATCAGCCCCAGCATTTT. It is translated as CASSSLSWGGYQPQHF.

This chain uses TRBV28 with TRBJ1-4; the D gene is possibly TRBD1 (6 bases). V lost 3 bases and J 7 bases, leaving 24 bases between the germline ends. The CDR3 contains 18 residues. CDR1 and CDR2 from the germline V gene are MDHEN and SYDVKM. The CDR3 region is CASSLLRDTALTGEKLFF. CDR3 DNA sequence: TGTGCCAGCAGTTTGCTCCGGGACACGGCCTTAACGGGTGAAAAACTGTTTTTT.

In its sample, this clonotype was seen many times. The rearrangement links TRBV28 to TRBJ1-1; D may be TRBD1 (5 bases). Germline V lookup: CDR1 MDHEN, CDR2 SYDVKM. CDR3 size: 16 residues. V gave up 3 bases and J gave up 6 bases, with 20 bases separating them. The CDR3 spells CASSLPSGLIGAEAFF. The CDR3, as DNA: TGTGCCAGCAGTTTGCCCTCTGGACTGATAGGGGCTGAAGCTTTCTTT.

The rearrangement uses TRBV10-1 and TRBJ2-5, with 7 bases that match TRBD2. In germline, CDR1 is WNHNN, CDR2 SYGVQD (reference sequence). This CDR3 has 13 residues. J gave up 7 bases and V 3 bases, and 5 bases lay outside the gene matches. CDR3 coding DNA: TGCGCCAGCAGTGATGGACTAGACGGGACCCAGTACTTC. Translated, it gives CASSDGLDGTQYF.